This T cell receptor (beta chain) is from a study of T cells after yellow fever vaccination. TCR cDNA, made by 5'RACE template switching, carried an added universal primer site and UMIs. MiXCR, applied by TCRdb to the 5' RACE reads, yields one record per CDR3 protein. The data show hundreds of thousands of distinct CDR3 sequences, less than 25% seen once. This clonotype has just a few counts. Its matching antigen is unknown. With 1 base clipped from V and 6 bases from J, the junction kept 8 bases outside the gene matches. The germline V gene encodes CDR1 LGHNA and CDR2 YNFKEQ. CDR3 length: 15 amino acids. General study results and limits: Though weaker, the secondary response peaked faster, on day 5 versus 15. Just a small share of clonotypes turned up in the CD4 compartment as well as the CD8 compartment. Most primary-vaccination clones recurred post-booster (just under 98% CD4, about 90% CD8).

Sequenced here: PBMCs, sampled roughly 20 days after the first yellow fever vaccination. The source of this sequence is a man aged 18 to 29 who received the YFV17D yellow fever vaccine. The chain combines TRBV4-2 with TRBJ2-5, with 7 bases lining up with TRBD2. DNA for the CDR3: TGTGCCAGCAGCCAAGTTGTGGGCGGGGGAAAGACCCAGTACTTC. Translation gives CASSQVVGGGKTQYF.